These T cell receptor beta chains were read from a single sample in a study of cytomegalovirus exposure and HLA in healthy donors. Using immunoSEQ multiplex PCR, the repertoire was profiled, and TCRdb retains in-frame clones only, with some absent. The sample consists of 80,000 to 100,000 clones, roughly 87% of them appearing once. The specimen sequenced was PBMCs. The receptors were sampled from a woman aged 25-40 years in good health and CMV-seronegative. The CDR3 runs from the conserved cysteine through the conserved F or W. Fields, in order: J gene, D gene, V gene, clone size, CDR3 DNA, CDR3 protein. D genes are given only for firm matches. For some rows the clone size is stated as once, few or many, or as a class when expanded; others skip it.

>TRBJ1-1|-|TRBV14|-
TGTGCCAGCAGCCGGGACAACTCTTTCACGGGCGCTGAAGCTTTCTTT
CASSRDNSFTGAEAFF
>TRBJ1-1|-|TRBV4-1|-
TGCGCCAGCAGCCAAGTTTATAGGGGGACGAACACTGAAGCTTTCTTT
CASSQVYRGTNTEAFF
>TRBJ2-7|TRBD2|TRBV7-9|-
TGTGCCAGCAGCCGTACCCTAGCGGGGGGACCGCGGGAGCAGTACTTC
CASSRTLAGGPREQYF
>TRBJ1-1|-|TRBV7-3|-
TGTGCCAGCAGCTTTCAGGGAGGCACTGAAGCTTTCTTT
CASSFQGGTEAFF
>TRBJ2-2|-|TRBV28|once
-
CASSAKPGSCFF
>TRBJ2-1|-|TRBV7-3|-
TGTGCCAGCAGCTTAGTTCTGCAGGGCTACAATGAGCAGTTCTTC
CASSLVLQGYNEQFF
>TRBJ2-5|TRBD2|TRBV5-4|-
TGTGCCAGCAGCTGGGGGGGACTAGGAGAGACCCAGTACTTC
CASSWGGLGETQYF
>TRBJ2-7|TRBD1|TRBV29-1|once
TGCAGCGTTGAAGGGTGGGGACAGGGGATCTACGAGCAGTACTTC
CSVEGWGQGIYEQYF
>TRBJ2-2|TRBD1|TRBV2|-
TGTGCCAGACAGGGGAGCGAGACCGGGGAGCTGTTTTTT
CARQGSETGELFF
>TRBJ2-5|-|TRBV9|-
TGTGCCAGCAGCGCCTTCGGAGAGACCCAGTACTTC
CASSAFGETQYF
>TRBJ2-2|TRBD2|TRBV11-2|-
TGTGCCAGCAGCATTTCGGGACTAGCGAACACCGGGGAGCTGTTTTTT
CASSISGLANTGELFF
>TRBJ1-2|-|TRBV18|-
TGTGCCAGCTCAGAACAGGGTAGAGGCAACTATGGCTACACCTTC
CASSEQGRGNYGYTF
>TRBJ2-1|TRBD2|TRBV5-1|few
TGCGCCAGCAGCAACACCGGGACTAGCTCCAATGAGCAGTTCTTC
CASSNTGTSSNEQFF
>TRBJ2-3|-|TRBV9|-
TGTGCCAGCAGCGTAGCTACAGATACGCAGTATTTT
CASSVATDTQYF
>TRBJ1-1|-|TRBV28|once
TGTGCCAGCCCCTCGTCAGTAGGGTTGGGGGAGGACACTGAAGCTTTCTTT
CASPSSVGLGEDTEAFF
>TRBJ1-1|-|TRBV2|-
TGTGCCAGCGGTCTCGTCGGGAGTCTGAACACTGAAGCTTTCTTT
CASGLVGSLNTEAFF
>TRBJ2-7|-|TRBV6-6|-
TGTGCCAGCAGTTCCAGGCTAAGCTCCTACGAGCAGTACTTC
CASSSRLSSYEQYF
>TRBJ1-6|-|TRBV6-1|-
TGTGCCAGCAGTTCGGACAGATTCATTAATTCACCCCTCCACTTT
CASSSDRFINSPLHF
>TRBJ2-7|-|TRBV6-6|-
TGTGCCAGCAGTTACGTCGGGGGAAGAGACCAGTACTTC
CASSYVGGRDQYF
>TRBJ2-3|-|TRBV10-3|-
TGTGCCATCAGTACGGGTAGCACAGATACGCAGTATTTT
CAISTGSTDTQYF
>TRBJ1-6|-|TRBV6-5|-
TGTGCCAGCAGTTACTTCTTGGACAATCCCGTGCCCCTCCACTTT
CASSYFLDNPVPLHF
>TRBJ2-6|TRBD1|TRBV29-1|-
TGCAGCGTTGTCCCGGGACAGTCTTACTCTGGGGCCAACGTCCTGACTTTC
CSVVPGQSYSGANVLTF
>TRBJ2-1|-|TRBV7-8|-
TGTGCCAGCAGCTTAGGACCAGGGGGGAACAATGAGCAGTTCTTC
CASSLGPGGNNEQFF
>TRBJ2-1|TRBD2|TRBV18|-
TGTGCCAGCTCCCCCGGACTAGCGGGAGGGGATGAGCAGTTCTTC
CASSPGLAGGDEQFF